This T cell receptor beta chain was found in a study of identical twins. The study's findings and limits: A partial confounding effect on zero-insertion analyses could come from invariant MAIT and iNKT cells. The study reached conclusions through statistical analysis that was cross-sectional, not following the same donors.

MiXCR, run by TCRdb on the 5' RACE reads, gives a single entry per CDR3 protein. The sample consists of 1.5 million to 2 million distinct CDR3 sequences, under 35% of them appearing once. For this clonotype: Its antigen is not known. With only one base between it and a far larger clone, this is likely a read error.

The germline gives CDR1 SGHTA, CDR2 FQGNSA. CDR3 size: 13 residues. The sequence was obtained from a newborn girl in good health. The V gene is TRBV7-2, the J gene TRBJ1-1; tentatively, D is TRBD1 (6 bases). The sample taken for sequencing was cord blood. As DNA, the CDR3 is TGTGCCGGCAGCTTAGGGGGGAGCACTGAAGCTTTCTTT. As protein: CAGSLGGSTEAFF.